A single sample gave rise to the 5 T cell receptor beta chains below, sequenced in a study of T cell responses to AZD1222 COVID-19 vaccine. Profiled with immunoSEQ multiplex PCR; TCRdb holds only in-frame clones, not every one. Of some 110,000 clones in the sample, approximately 85% are singletons; the top ten hold about 4.3%. The material was peripheral blood, obtained 28 days after the second AZD1222 dose. Receptors were obtained from an adult who received the AZD1222 COVID-19 vaccine.

This clone was counted only a few times. The genes are TRBV11-1 and TRBJ1-2, with D unresolved. Germline V gives CDR1 SGHAT, CDR2 FQDESV (reference sequence). V gave up 2 bases and J gave up 9 bases, with 7 bases separating them. The length of the CDR3 is 11 residues. The CDR3 loop is CASSLQDRYTF. The CDR3 DNA sequence: TGTGCCAGCAGCTTACAGGACCGCTACACCTTC.

This chain joins TRBV7-2 and TRBJ2-3; D is unclear. The CDR3 totals 16 residues. Germline CDR1 reads SGHTA; CDR2 reads FQGNSA. V was shortened by 2 bases and J by 4 bases, with 16 bases between the two germline ends. The CDR3 protein is CASSLNPPRRADTQYF. CDR3 DNA sequence: TGTGCCAGCAGCTTAAACCCGCCCCGACGCGCAGATACGCAGTATTTT. The variable domain in full, with the rest retrieved from reference TRBV7-2 and TRBJ2-3, is GAGVSQSPSNKVTEKGKDVELRCDPISGHTALYWYRQSLGQGLEFLIYFQGNSAPDKSGLPSDRFSAERTGGSVSTLTIQRTQQEDSAVYLCASSLNPPRRADTQYFGPGTRLTVL.

CDR3 sequence: CASSRAVNTEAFF. DNA of the CDR3: TGTGCCAGCAGTAGAGCGGTAAACACTGAAGCTTTCTTT. This chain links TRBV7-9 with TRBJ1-1; unclear D gene. The CDR3 runs 13 residues. Germline CDR1 reads SEHNR; CDR2 reads FQNEAQ (reference sequence). Between the trimmed V and J ends, which lost 6 bases and 2 bases, there was a span of 10 bases. The full variable domain, rest sourced from reference TRBV7-9 and TRBJ1-1, is DTGVSQNPRHKITKRGQNVTFRCDPISEHNRLYWYRQTLGQGPEFLTYFQNEAQLEKSRLLSDRFSAERPKGSFSTLEIQRTEQGDSAMYLCASSRAVNTEAFFGQGTRLTVV.

This sequence joins TRBV15 and TRBJ2-7; 9 bases match TRBD1. This CDR3 is built from 16 residues. V lost 5 bases, J lost 4 bases, and 12 bases stayed unmatched. Germline assignment: CDR1 LNHNV and CDR2 YYDKDF (reference sequence). The CDR3 sequence is CATSATGGPWLYEQYF. The DNA for the CDR3 is TGTGCCACCAGCGCAACAGGGGGCCCCTGGCTATACGAGCAGTACTTC.

The V and J genes are TRBV3-1 (or the pseudogene TRBV3-2) and TRBJ2-2; no reliable D call. The CDR3 contains 15 residues. Per the germline V gene, CDR1 is LGHDT and CDR2 is YNNKEL (reference sequence). Trimming cost V 2 bases and J 3 bases, with 10 bases left between them. This CDR3 reads CASSQNDRDTGELFF. In DNA, the CDR3 is TGTGCCAGCAGCCAAAACGACCGGGACACCGGGGAGCTGTTTTTT.